A single sample is the source of the 3 T cell receptor beta chains below, sequenced in a study of blood T cell repertoires in COVID-19. The repertoire was sequenced with immunoSEQ multiplex PCR; TCRdb's copy has only in-frame clones and lacks some. The sample has more than 110,000 clones; about three quarters are singletons. The sample consisted of PBMCs or T cells enriched from blood (not recorded which). Receptor source: a woman in her forties or fifties who had recovered from COVID-19.

V gene TRBV25-1 combines with J gene TRBJ2-5, with D perhaps matching TRBD1 (6 bases). CDR1 MGHDK and CDR2 SYGVNS come from the germline V gene. The CDR3 is 12 amino acids. The germline V and J ends were trimmed by 8 bases and 5 bases, with 12 bases remaining between them. CDR3 bases: TGTGCCAGCTGGGGGCAGGGGGAGACCCAGTACTTC. Protein sequence: CASWGQGETQYF.

The gene calls are TRBV9 and TRBJ2-2, with a tentative D call TRBD2 (5 bases). Trimming left V 7 bases short and J 7 bases short, with 14 bases between. Germline V gene sequence: CDR1 SGDLS, CDR2 YYNGEE. The CDR3 has 13 amino acids. DNA of the CDR3: TGTGCCAGCCTTGGGAGCGGTAACGGGGAGCTGTTTTTT. Its protein product is CASLGSGNGELFF.

This sequence joins TRBV9 and TRBJ2-7; 9 positions agree with TRBD1. This CDR3 region has 16 residues. The germline V gene encodes CDR1 SGDLS and CDR2 YYNGEE. V trimming: 4 bases; J trimming: 2 bases; junction bases outside the gene matches: 10. The CDR3 bases are TGTGCCAGCAGCCCGGGGACAGGGCGGATTACCTACGAGCAGTACTTC. It is translated as CASSPGTGRITYEQYF.